A selection of T cell receptor beta chains follows, all from one sample in a study of post-analysis software for immune sequencing data. TCRdb itself ran the PCR reads through MiXCR, one entry per CDR3 protein. The table records around 440,000 distinct CDR3 sequences, approximately 46% of them present only once. Source material: blood. The receptors derive from a girl between 10 and 17 years old with multiple sclerosis. CDR3s include the opening cysteine and the closing phenylalanine or tryptophan. A D gene is named only where the DNA matches it firmly. Clone sizes are given selectively: once, few, many, or a class where the clone is expanded.

J gene	clone size	D gene	V gene	CDR3 DNA	CDR3 protein
TRBJ2-1	NA	TRBD1	TRBV11-2	TGTGCCAGCAGAGGACAGGGGCTAGCCTACAATGAGCAGTTCTTC	CASRGQGLAYNEQFF
TRBJ2-3	NA	NA	TRBV11-2	TGTGCCAGCAGCCGAGGGAGGAGCCCCGCAGATACGCAGTATTTT	CASSRGRSPADTQYF
TRBJ1-2	few	NA	TRBV2	TGTGCCAGCAGTGAATCGGGGAACTATGGCTACACCTTC	CASSESGNYGYTF
TRBJ2-7	NA	NA	TRBV6-1	TGTGCCAGCAGTGAAGCGCGGCAGGGATGGACCTACGAGCAGTACTTC	CASSEARQGWTYEQYF
TRBJ2-1	many	NA	TRBV6-2/TRBV6-3	TGTGCCAGCAGTTATTACGCTGAGGCCTACAATGAGCAGTTCTTC	CASSYYAEAYNEQFF
TRBJ1-5	NA	NA	TRBV20-1	TGCAGTGCTAGCCGCCGGACAGTGACTAATCAGCCCCAGCATTTT	CSASRRTVTNQPQHF
TRBJ1-5	NA	NA	TRBV20-1	TGCAGTGGGGGCGACAGTCGAACTCAGCCCCAGCATTTT	CSGGDSRTQPQHF
TRBJ2-1	few	TRBD1	TRBV5-1	TGCGCCAGCAGCCCGCGACAGGGGCCAGGTGAGCAGTTCTTC	CASSPRQGPGEQFF
TRBJ2-3	NA	TRBD2	TRBV20-1	TGCAGTGCTCCGATAGCGGGAGGGATCACAGATACGCAGTATTTT	CSAPIAGGITDTQYF
TRBJ2-7	NA	TRBD2	TRBV3-1	TGTGCCAGCAACCAAGAACTAGCGTGGGAGCAGTACTTC	CASNQELAWEQYF
TRBJ2-3	NA	NA	TRBV7-3	TGTGCCAGCAGCTCTCGAAGCGGTACAGATACGCAGTATTTT	CASSSRSGTDTQYF
TRBJ1-2	few	NA	TRBV5-1	TGCGCCAGCAGCCCCGGAGCTGACGTTGGCTACACCTTC	CASSPGADVGYTF
TRBJ2-7	NA	TRBD1	TRBV29-1	TGCAGCGTTGCCGGGCCAAAGGGACAGGGGGCCTACGAGCAGTACTTC	CSVAGPKGQGAYEQYF
TRBJ2-5	NA	NA	TRBV25-1	TGTGCCAGCAGTCATCCTGGCGGGCGGGCAGAGACCCAGTACTTC	CASSHPGGRAETQYF
TRBJ2-1	NA	TRBD2	TRBV29-1	TGCAGCGTTGGATCGGGACTAGCGGGAGACAATGAGCAGTTCTTC	CSVGSGLAGDNEQFF
TRBJ1-5	NA	NA	TRBV20-1	TGCAGTGCTACGACCGGACGGGTCAATCAGCCCCAGCATTTT	CSATTGRVNQPQHF
TRBJ1-6	NA	NA	TRBV5-1	TGCGCCAGCAGCGTGGGTGGTGTTGGAGGTTCGCCCCTCCACTTT	CASSVGGVGGSPLHF
TRBJ2-7	NA	NA	TRBV7-9	TGTGCCAGCAGCCCCCGCCCCGGGACTGGATACGAGCAGTACTTC	CASSPRPGTGYEQYF
TRBJ2-1	NA	TRBD2	TRBV20-1	TGCAGTGCTAGAGGGGGACTAGCGACTGAGCAGTTCTTC	CSARGGLATEQFF
TRBJ2-1	NA	TRBD1	TRBV7-2	TGTGCCAGCAGCTTAGCAGCGACCGTCAGGGGGTCCTACAATGAGCGGTTCTTC	CASSLAATVRGSYNERFF
TRBJ1-2	few	NA	TRBV15	TGTGCCACCAGCAGAGATGGGTCAGTACCCCTCGGCTACACCTTC	CATSRDGSVPLGYTF
TRBJ2-7	NA	TRBD1	TRBV12-3/TRBV12-4	TGTGCCAGCAGCCGGCCGGGACAGGGAGGCTACGAGCAGTACTTC	CASSRPGQGGYEQYF
TRBJ2-3	NA	TRBD2	TRBV20-1	TGCAGTGCTAGTGGACGCCGGCTAGCGGGAGTAGGAAGAACAGATACGCAGTATTTT	CSASGRRLAGVGRTDTQYF
TRBJ2-7	NA	TRBD1	TRBV5-1	TGCGCCAGCAGCAGTAGGGGGCACTACGAGCAGTACTTC	CASSSRGHYEQYF
TRBJ2-5	NA	TRBD1	TRBV29-1	TGCAGCGTTGGGCCGGCAGGACAGGGTGTCCGAGAGACCCAGTACTTC	CSVGPAGQGVRETQYF
TRBJ2-5	NA	NA	TRBV9	TGTGCCAGCAGCGTAGATTTAGAAGAGACCCAGTACTTC	CASSVDLEETQYF
TRBJ2-7	NA	TRBD1	TRBV5-1	TGCGCCAGCAGGAGGACAGGGCTATCCTACGAGCAGTACTTC	CASRRTGLSYEQYF
TRBJ2-7	NA	TRBD2	TRBV29-1	TGCAGTATCCTAGCGGGAATTAGTAATGAGCAGTACTTC	CSILAGISNEQYF
TRBJ1-2	NA	NA	TRBV15	TGTGCCACCAGCAGAGATCTCCCGGACAGTGAGTATGGCTACACCTTC	CATSRDLPDSEYGYTF
TRBJ1-1	NA	TRBD1	TRBV28	TGTGCCAGCAGCTCCGGGACAGGTGAAGCTTTCTTT	CASSSGTGEAFF
TRBJ2-3	NA	NA	TRBV2	TGTGCCAGCAGTGAAGCGCTTCCTGGCACAGATACGCAGTATTTT	CASSEALPGTDTQYF
TRBJ2-7	NA	NA	TRBV6-2/TRBV6-3	TGTGCCAGCACCTACCTCGATCGATACGAGCAGTACTTC	CASTYLDRYEQYF
TRBJ2-3	few	NA	TRBV12-3/TRBV12-4	TGTGCCAGCATAAGGTCTTATATTAGCACAGATACGCAGTATTTT	CASIRSYISTDTQYF
TRBJ2-2	NA	TRBD2	TRBV5-5	TGTGCCAGCCGCCCTACCGGGAGGAGCACCGGGGAGCTGTTTTTT	CASRPTGRSTGELFF
TRBJ2-5	NA	NA	TRBV6-2/TRBV6-3	TGTGCCAGCAGTACCGACAGGACCCAAGAGACCCAGTACTTC	CASSTDRTQETQYF
TRBJ2-3	few	NA	TRBV20-1	TGCAGTGCTAGAGAGGGGTTGGATACGCAGTATTTT	CSAREGLDTQYF
TRBJ2-7	few	TRBD1	TRBV7-8	TGTGCCAGCAGCTGGCCCCGACAGGGGGCTAGGAACGAGCAGTACTTC	CASSWPRQGARNEQYF
TRBJ2-1	few	NA	TRBV7-3	TGTGCCAGCAGCCAGGGGGGCGGTGAATACAATGAGCAGTTCTTC	CASSQGGGEYNEQFF
TRBJ2-3	NA	TRBD2	TRBV24-1	TGTGCCACCAGTCTATCGGGAGGGACAGATACGCAGTATTTT	CATSLSGGTDTQYF
TRBJ1-1	few	NA	TRBV5-6	TGTGCCAGCAGCCTGGGGCTGGGGGGCACTGAAGCTTTCTTT	CASSLGLGGTEAFF
TRBJ2-1	NA	TRBD2	TRBV7-6	TGTGCCAGCAGCTTAGCTGTGGGAGGGAACAATGAGCAGTTCTTC	CASSLAVGGNNEQFF
TRBJ1-2	NA	NA	TRBV12-3/TRBV12-4	TGTGCCAGCAGTTTATCCCGGGGGGGACTAAGAGATGGCTACACCTTC	CASSLSRGGLRDGYTF
TRBJ2-7	NA	NA	TRBV29-1	TGCAGCGTTACGGTATTTGGGGGAGAGGGTTCCTACAATGAGCAGTACTTC	CSVTVFGGEGSYNEQYF
TRBJ1-2	NA	TRBD1	TRBV29-1	TGCAGCGTAGACAGGGGAGGGGAGGGCTACACCTTC	CSVDRGGEGYTF
TRBJ2-6	NA	NA	TRBV7-6	TGTGCCAGCAGCTGGGAACAGGGCTCTGGGGCCAACGTCCGGACTTTC	CASSWEQGSGANVRTF